This T cell receptor (beta chain) came from a study of control samples from healthy donors and cancer patients. The V segment lost 3 bases and the J segment 7 bases; nucleotides outside the gene matches: 11. Looked up from germline, CDR1 is SGHTA and CDR2 is FQGNSA. This CDR3 contains 16 residues. The repertoire was sequenced with immunoSEQ multiplex PCR; TCRdb's copy has only in-frame clones and lacks some. This repertoire shows 100,000 or so clones, about four fifths found once; its top ten account for less than 15%. Sequencing was carried out using blood. The V and J genes are TRBV7-2 and TRBJ2-2; TRBD2 matches at 7 bases. This clonotype was obtained from a woman aged 45-65 years in good health. The CDR3 region has the DNA TGTGCCAGCAGCTTCCCGACTAACCCGGGGGGCGGGGAGCTGTTTTTT. It specifies CASSFPTNPGGGELFF. Variable domain in full (rest from reference TRBV7-2 and TRBJ2-2): GAGVSQSPSNKVTEKGKDVELRCDPISGHTALYWYRQSLGQGLEFLIYFQGNSAPDKSGLPSDRFSAERTGGSVSTLTIQRTQQEDSAVYLCASSFPTNPGGGELFFGEGSRLTVL.